This T cell receptor beta chain was sequenced during a study of cytomegalovirus exposure and HLA in healthy donors. General study points: Certain sequence variants were highly shared and formed a cluster, and this cluster was likely a sequencing artifact. Later on, a genetic analysis was performed. It linked a missense variant in DCLRE1C with V- and J-gene trimming of TCR beta. Among the CMV-associated chains, a few were confirmed in vitro as specific for CMV antigens.

The ends were cut back, 0 bases at V and 8 bases at J, with 10 bases in the middle. Germline lookup yields CDR1 SGHNT and CDR2 YENEEA. The CDR3 covers 13 residues. Each donor was healthy, and each was a bone marrow donor. Concerning this clone itself: Its antigen is as yet unknown.

Researchers ran the PCR with 60 Vbeta and 13 Jbeta primers. The data were produced by immunoSEQ multiplex PCR, yet TCRdb's version contains in-frame clones alone and is incomplete. The table lists about 140,000 clones, 79% of them singletons. This clonotype was obtained from a man aged 40-49 years in good health and CMV-seropositive. V and J are TRBV11-3 and TRBJ1-1; D is unresolved. The specimen was PBMCs. The CDR3: CASSLDLAQEAFF. CDR3 bases: TGTGCCAGCAGCTTAGATCTAGCGCAAGAAGCTTTCTTT. The complete variable domain, with remaining parts taken from reference TRBV11-3 and TRBJ1-1, reads EAGVVQSPRYKIIEKKQPVAFWCNPISGHNTLYWYLQNLGQGPELLIRYENEEAVDDSQLPKDRFSAERLKGVDSTLKIQPAELGDSAVYLCASSLDLAQEAFFGQGTRLTVV.